The clone carrying this TCR beta chain was recorded at least ten times. Its cognate antigen is unknown. Exclusions: uncontrolled infection, other autoimmune disease, pregnancy, lactation. It was RNA transcripts that yielded the amplified TCR beta CDR3 regions. The HTBI set primed first-round TCR CDR3 RT-PCR. A single record per CDR3 protein comes from TCRdb applying MiXCR to the multiplex PCR reads. The sample lists some 510,000 distinct CDR3 sequences, roughly 20% occurring once. This record comes from a study of T cells in Graves' hyperthyroidism and ophthalmopathy. Study-wide results and caveats: A model of 13 V-J features distinguished ophthalmopathy from stable hyperthyroidism.

Germline V gene data show CDR1 as SGHDN and CDR2 as FVKESK. The V end lost 0 bases, the J end lost 7 bases, and 16 bases lay between the germline ends. The CDR3 totals 15 residues. The chain recombines TRBV14 with TRBJ2-7; D is tentatively TRBD1 or TRBD2 (5 bases each). This TCR was sampled from a man between 18 and 35 years old with Graves' hyperthyroidism. Sequenced: blood. The CDR3 loop reads CASSQDLGPPKEQYF. The CDR3 region has the DNA TGTGCCAGCAGCCAAGACTTGGGACCGCCTAAAGAGCAGTACTTC.